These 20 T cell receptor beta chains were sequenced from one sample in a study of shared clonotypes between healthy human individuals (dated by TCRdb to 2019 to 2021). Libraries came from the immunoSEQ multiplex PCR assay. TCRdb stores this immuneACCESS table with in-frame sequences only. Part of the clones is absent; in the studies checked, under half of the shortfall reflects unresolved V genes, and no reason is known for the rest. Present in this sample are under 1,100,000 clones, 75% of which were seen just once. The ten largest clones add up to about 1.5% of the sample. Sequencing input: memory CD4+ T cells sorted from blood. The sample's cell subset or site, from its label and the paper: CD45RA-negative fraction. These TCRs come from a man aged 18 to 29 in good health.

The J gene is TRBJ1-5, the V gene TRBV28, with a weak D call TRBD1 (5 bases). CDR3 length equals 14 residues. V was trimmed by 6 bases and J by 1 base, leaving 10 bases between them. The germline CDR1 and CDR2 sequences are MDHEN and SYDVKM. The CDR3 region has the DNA TGTGCCAGCAGCAACAGGAGGAGCAATCAGCCCCAGCATTTT. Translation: CASSNRRSNQPQHF. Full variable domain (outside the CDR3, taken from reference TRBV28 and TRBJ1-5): DVKVTQSSRYLVKRTGEKVFLECVQDMDHENMFWYRQDPGLGLRLIYFSYDVKMKEKGDIPEGYSVSREKKERFSLILESASTNQTSMYLCASSNRRSNQPQHFGDGTRLSIL.

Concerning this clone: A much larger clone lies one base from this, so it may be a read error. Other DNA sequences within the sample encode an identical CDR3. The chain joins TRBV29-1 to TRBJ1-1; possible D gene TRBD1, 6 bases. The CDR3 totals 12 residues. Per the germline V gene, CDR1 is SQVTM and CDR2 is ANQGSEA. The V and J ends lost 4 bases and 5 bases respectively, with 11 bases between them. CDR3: CSVVEGGTEAFF. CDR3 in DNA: TGCAGCGTTGTGGAGGGGGGTACTGAAGCTTTCTTT.

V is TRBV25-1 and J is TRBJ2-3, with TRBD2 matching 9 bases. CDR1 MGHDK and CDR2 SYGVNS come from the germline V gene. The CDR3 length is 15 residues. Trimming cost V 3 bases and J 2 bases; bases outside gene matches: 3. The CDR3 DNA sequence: TGTGCCAGCAGTGAGGAGCGGGGGGACACAGATACGCAGTATTTT. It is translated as CASSEERGDTDTQYF.

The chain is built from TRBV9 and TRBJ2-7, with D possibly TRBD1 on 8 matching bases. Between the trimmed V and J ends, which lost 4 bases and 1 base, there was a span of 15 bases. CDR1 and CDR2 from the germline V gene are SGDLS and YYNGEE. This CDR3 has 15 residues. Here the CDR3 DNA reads TGTGCCAGCAGCCTTGGACAGGGAGGGTCCTACGAGCAGTACTTC. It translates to CASSLGQGGSYEQYF.

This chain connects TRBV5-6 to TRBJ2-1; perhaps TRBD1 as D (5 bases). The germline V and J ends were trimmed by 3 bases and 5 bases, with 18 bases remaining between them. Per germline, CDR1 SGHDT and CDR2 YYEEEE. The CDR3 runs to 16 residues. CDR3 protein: CASSSFRTSVDNEQFF. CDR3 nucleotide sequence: TGTGCCAGCAGCTCTTTTCGGACATCAGTGGACAATGAGCAGTTCTTC.

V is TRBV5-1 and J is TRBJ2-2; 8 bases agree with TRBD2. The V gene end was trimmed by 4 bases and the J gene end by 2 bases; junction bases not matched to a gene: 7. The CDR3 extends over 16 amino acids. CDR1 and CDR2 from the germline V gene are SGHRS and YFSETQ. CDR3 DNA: TGCGCCAGCAGCCCCGGGATAGCGGGAAACACCGGGGAGCTGTTTTTT. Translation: CASSPGIAGNTGELFF. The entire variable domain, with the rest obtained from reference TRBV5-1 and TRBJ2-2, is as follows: KAGVTQTPRYLIKTRGQQVTLSCSPISGHRSVSWYQQTPGQGLQFLFEYFSETQRNKGNFPGRFSGRQFSNSRSEMNVSTLELGDSALYLCASSPGIAGNTGELFFGEGSRLTVL.

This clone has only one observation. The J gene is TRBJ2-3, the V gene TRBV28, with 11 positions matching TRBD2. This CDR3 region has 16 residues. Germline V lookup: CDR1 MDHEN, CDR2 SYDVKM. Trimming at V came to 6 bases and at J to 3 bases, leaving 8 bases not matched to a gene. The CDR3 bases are TGTGCCAGCAGCCACCCTAGCGGGGGGTTTACAGATACGCAGTATTTT. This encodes CASSHPSGGFTDTQYF.

CDR3 sequence (DNA): TGTGCCAGCAGGTTTGGACAGGGGTGGGGCTACACCTTC. This sequence encodes CASRFGQGWGYTF. This sequence joins TRBV27 and TRBJ1-2; 9 nucleotides match TRBD1. Germline lookup yields CDR1 MNHEY and CDR2 SMNVEV (reference sequence). V gave up 6 bases and J gave up 8 bases; unmatched junction bases: 7. There are 13 residues in the CDR3.

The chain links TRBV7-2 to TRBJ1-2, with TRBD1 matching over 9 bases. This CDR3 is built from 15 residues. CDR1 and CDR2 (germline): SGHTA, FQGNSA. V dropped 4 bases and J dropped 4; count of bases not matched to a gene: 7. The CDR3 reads CASSSWDRAIYGYTF. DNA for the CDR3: TGTGCCAGCAGCTCGTGGGACAGGGCAATCTATGGCTACACCTTC.

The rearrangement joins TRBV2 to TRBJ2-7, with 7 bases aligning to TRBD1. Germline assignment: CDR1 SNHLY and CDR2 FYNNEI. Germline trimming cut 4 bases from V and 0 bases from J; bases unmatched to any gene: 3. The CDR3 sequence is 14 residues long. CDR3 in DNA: TGTGCCAGCAGTGGGGGGACAGTCTCCTACGAGCAGTACTTC. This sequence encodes CASSGGTVSYEQYF.

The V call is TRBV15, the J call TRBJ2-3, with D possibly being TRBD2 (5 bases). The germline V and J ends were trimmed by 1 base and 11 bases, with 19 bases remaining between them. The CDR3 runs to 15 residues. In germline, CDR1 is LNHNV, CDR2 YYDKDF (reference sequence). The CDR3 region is CATSRGWTDGGRQYF. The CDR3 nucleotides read TGTGCCACCAGCAGAGGGTGGACTGATGGAGGCCGGCAGTATTTT.

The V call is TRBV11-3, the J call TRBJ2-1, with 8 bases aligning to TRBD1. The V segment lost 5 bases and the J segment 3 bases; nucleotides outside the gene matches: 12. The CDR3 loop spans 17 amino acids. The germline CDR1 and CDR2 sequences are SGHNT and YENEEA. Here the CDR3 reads CASSPLGTGGFYNEQFF. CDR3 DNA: TGTGCCAGCAGCCCACTCGGGACAGGAGGTTTCTACAATGAGCAGTTCTTC.

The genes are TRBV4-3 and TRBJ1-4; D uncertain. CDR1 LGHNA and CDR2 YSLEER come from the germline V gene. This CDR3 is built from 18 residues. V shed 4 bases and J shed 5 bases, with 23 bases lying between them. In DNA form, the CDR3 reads TGCGCCAGCAGCCCACAACCTTTTGTTGCAGGCCCAAATGAAAAACTGTTTTTT. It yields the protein CASSPQPFVAGPNEKLFF.

In nucleotides, the CDR3 is TGTGCCTGGAGGGACAGGGGGCTCGAGACCCAGTACTTC. Protein: CAWRDRGLETQYF. The V call is TRBV30, the J call TRBJ2-5; 11 positions match TRBD1. The CDR3 has 13 residues. Germline V gene lookup returns CDR1 GTSNPN and CDR2 SVGIG (reference sequence). The V and J ends lost 3 bases and 5 bases, in that order; junction bases with no gene match: 2.

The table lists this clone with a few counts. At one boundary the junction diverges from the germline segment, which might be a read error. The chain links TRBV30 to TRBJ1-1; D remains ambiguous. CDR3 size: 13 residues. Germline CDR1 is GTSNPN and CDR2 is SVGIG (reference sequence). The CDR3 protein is CAWSVRDPEGVRF. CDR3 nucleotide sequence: TGTGCCTGGAGTGTACGGGATCCGGAGGGCGTAAGGTTT.

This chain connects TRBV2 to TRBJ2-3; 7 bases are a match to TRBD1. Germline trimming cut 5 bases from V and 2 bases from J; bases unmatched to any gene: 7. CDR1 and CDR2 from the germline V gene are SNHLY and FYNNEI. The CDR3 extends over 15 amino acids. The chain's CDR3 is CASSRDRAHTDTQYF. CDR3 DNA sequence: TGTGCCAGCAGTCGAGACAGGGCCCACACAGATACGCAGTATTTT.

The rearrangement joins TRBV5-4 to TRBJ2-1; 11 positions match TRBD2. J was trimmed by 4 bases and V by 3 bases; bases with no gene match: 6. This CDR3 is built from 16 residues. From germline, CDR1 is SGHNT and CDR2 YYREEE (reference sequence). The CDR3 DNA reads TGTGCCAGCAGCTCATCGCCTAGCGGGGGGTACAATGAGCAGTTCTTC. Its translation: CASSSSPSGGYNEQFF.

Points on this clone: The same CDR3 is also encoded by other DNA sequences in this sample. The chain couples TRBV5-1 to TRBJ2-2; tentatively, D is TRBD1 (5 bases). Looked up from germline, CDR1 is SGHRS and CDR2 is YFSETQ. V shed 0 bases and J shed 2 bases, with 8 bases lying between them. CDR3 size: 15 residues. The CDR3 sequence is CASSLGRGNTGELFF. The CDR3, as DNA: TGCGCCAGCAGCTTGGGTAGGGGAAACACCGGGGAGCTGTTTTTT.

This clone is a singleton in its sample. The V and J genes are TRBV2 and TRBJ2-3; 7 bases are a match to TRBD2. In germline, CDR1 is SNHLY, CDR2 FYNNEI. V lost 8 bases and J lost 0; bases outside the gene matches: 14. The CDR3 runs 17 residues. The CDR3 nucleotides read TGTGCCAGCCTGGGGGGTAGCGGGCGTACTAGCACAGATACGCAGTATTTT. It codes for CASLGGSGRTSTDTQYF.

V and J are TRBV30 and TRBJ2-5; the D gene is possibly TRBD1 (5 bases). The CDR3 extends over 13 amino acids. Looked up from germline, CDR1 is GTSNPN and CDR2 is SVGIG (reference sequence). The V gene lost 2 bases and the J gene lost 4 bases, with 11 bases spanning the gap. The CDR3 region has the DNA TGTGCCTGGAGTCTACAGGTTCGAGAGACCCAGTACTTC. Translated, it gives CAWSLQVRETQYF. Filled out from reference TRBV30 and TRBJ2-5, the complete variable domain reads SQTIHQWPATLVQPVGSPLSLECTVEGTSNPNLYWYRQAAGRGLQLLFYSVGIGQISSEVPQNLSASRPQDRQFILSSKKLLLSDSGFYLCAWSLQVRETQYFGPGTRLLVL.